A single sample is the source of the 14 T cell receptor beta chains below, sequenced in a study of T cells in Graves' hyperthyroidism and ophthalmopathy. The TCR beta CDR3 regions underwent amplification using RNA transcripts as the source. The HTBI set primed first-round TCR CDR3 RT-PCR. Via MiXCR, TCRdb re-called the multiplex PCR reads, giving one row per CDR3 protein. The table lists 360,000 or so distinct CDR3 sequences, around 18% of them singletons. Sequencing was carried out using blood. Source of these receptors: a middle-aged woman with Graves' ophthalmopathy.

Ten or more counts support this clonotype. The CDR3 region is CASRLRTSQETQYF. DNA for the CDR3: TGCGCCAGCAGGCTCCGGACTAGCCAAGAGACCCAGTACTTC. The chain uses TRBV5-1 and TRBJ2-5, with 7 bases identical to TRBD2. The CDR3 spans 14 residues. Germline V lookup: CDR1 SGHRS, CDR2 YFSETQ. J lost 1 base, V lost 5 bases, and 5 bases had no gene match. Complete variable domain (other parts from reference TRBV5-1 and TRBJ2-5): KAGVTQTPRYLIKTRGQQVTLSCSPISGHRSVSWYQQTPGQGLQFLFEYFSETQRNKGNFPGRFSGRQFSNSRSEMNVSTLELGDSALYLCASRLRTSQETQYFGPGTRLLVL.

This clonotype has a count of ten or more. The rearrangement uses TRBV2 and TRBJ2-5; TRBD1 aligns across 8 bases. This CDR3 has 14 amino acids. V gave up 10 bases and J gave up 1 base; unmatched junction bases: 8. Germline CDR1 SNHLY, CDR2 FYNNEI. The CDR3 nucleotides read TGTGCCACCGAAGCTGGACAGGGCCAAGAGACCCAGTACTTC. Translated, it gives CATEAGQGQETQYF.

The sample holds many counts of this clonotype. The chain employs TRBV12-3 or TRBV12-4 and TRBJ1-1; D may be TRBD1 (5 bases). The CDR3 length is 14 residues. V gave up 1 base and J gave up 2 bases, with 8 bases separating them. CDR3 DNA: TGTGCCAGCAGTTTAGGGGACGGAAACACTGAAGCTTTCTTT. This translates into CASSLGDGNTEAFF.

This clonotype was recorded many times. The CDR3 DNA is TGCGCCAGCAGCTTGGACAGGGGTAATTCACCCCTCCACTTT. Amino acids: CASSLDRGNSPLHF. J is TRBJ1-6 and V is TRBV5-1, with TRBD1 identical over 7 bases. CDR3 length: 14 residues. V lost 0 bases, J lost 6 bases, and 0 bases stayed unmatched. Germline CDR1 is SGHRS and CDR2 is YFSETQ.

The chain uses TRBV7-6 and TRBJ2-7, with 9 nucleotides matching TRBD1. J gave up 5 bases and V 5 bases, and 10 bases lay outside the gene matches. This CDR3 spans 15 amino acids. CDR1 is SGHVS, CDR2 FNYEAQ, per germline. CDR3 region: CASSVLGTGIDEQYF. As DNA, the CDR3 is TGTGCCAGCAGCGTTCTCGGGACAGGGATCGACGAGCAGTACTTC.

This clonotype has at least ten counts. This chain joins TRBV5-6 and TRBJ1-2; 10 bases agree with TRBD1. The germline V gene encodes CDR1 SGHDT and CDR2 YYEEEE. The V gene end was trimmed by 4 bases and the J gene end by 2 bases; junction bases not matched to a gene: 11. CDR3 length: 17 amino acids. The CDR3, as DNA: TGTGCCAGCAGCGCCTACTCGACAGGGGGCACGAACTATGGCTACACCTTC. It encodes CASSAYSTGGTNYGYTF.

This clonotype is a singleton in its sample. V gene TRBV11-2 combines with J gene TRBJ1-2, with D maybe TRBD1 (5 bases). CDR3 length: 13 residues. V was clipped by 4 bases and J by 7 bases, with 13 bases between them. Germline assignment: CDR1 SGHAT and CDR2 FQNNGV. The CDR3 bases are TGTGCCAGCAGCTCGACCCCGGGGGTTGGCTACACCTTC. Translation gives CASSSTPGVGYTF.

The rearrangement links TRBV7-8 to TRBJ1-2, with 8 bases that match TRBD1. The V segment lost 0 bases and the J segment 7 bases; nucleotides outside the gene matches: 7. CDR1 and CDR2 (germline): SGHVS, FQNEAQ. The CDR3 is 15 amino acids. Here the CDR3 reads CASSLAFDRGGGYTF. CDR3 nucleotides: TGTGCCAGCAGCTTAGCGTTCGACAGGGGCGGTGGCTACACCTTC. Full variable domain (remainder filled in from reference TRBV7-8 and TRBJ1-2): GAGVSQSPRYKVAKRGQDVALRCDPISGHVSLFWYQQALGQGPEFLTYFQNEAQLDKSGLPSDRFFAERPEGSVSTLKIQRTQQEDSAVYLCASSLAFDRGGGYTFGSGTRLTVV.

Remarks on this clonotype: A read error is possible here, since a much larger clone lies one base away. The chain couples TRBV11-2 to TRBJ2-7; TRBD1 matches 8 bases. The CDR3 runs 15 residues. The germline V gene has CDR1 SGHAT and CDR2 FQNNGV. The junction had 9 bases not matched to a gene; V was cut back by 3 bases and J by 5 bases. The CDR3 region is CASSFLGQGKHEQYF. The CDR3 DNA is TGTGCCAGCAGCTTTTTAGGACAGGGAAAACACGAGCAGTACTTC.

This clonotype has at least ten counts. The chain carries TRBV20-1 and TRBJ1-5; D perhaps matches TRBD1 (6 bases). Trimming took off 2 bases at V and 5 bases at J, with 13 bases between the two ends. The CDR3 covers 14 residues. Per the germline V gene, CDR1 is DFQATT and CDR2 is SNEGSKA (reference sequence). The CDR3 coding sequence is TGCAGTGCTAGACAGGGGATGAACGATCAGCCCCAGCATTTT. Protein product: CSARQGMNDQPQHF.

In its sample, this clonotype was seen many times. This chain links TRBV7-9 with TRBJ2-4; TRBD1 matches at 10 bases. Germline-derived CDR1 and CDR2 are SEHNR and FQNEAQ (reference sequence). The V gene end was trimmed by 1 base and the J gene end by 1 base; junction bases not matched to a gene: 4. This CDR3 region has 17 residues. Here the CDR3 DNA reads TGTGCCAGCAGCTTAGGACAGGGGGCAGAGGCCAAAAACATTCAGTACTTC. As protein: CASSLGQGAEAKNIQYF.

This clonotype was recorded many times. The rearrangement uses TRBV20-1 and TRBJ2-5; D gene unclear. Germline V lookup: CDR1 DFQATT, CDR2 SNEGSKA (reference sequence). The CDR3 loop spans 12 amino acids. The V end lost 4 bases, the J end lost 2 bases, and 8 bases lay between the germline ends. CDR3 coding DNA: TGCAGTGCTATACTGGAACAAGAGACCCAGTACTTC. It yields the protein CSAILEQETQYF.

This clonotype was found many times. The chain combines TRBV28 with TRBJ2-5; D gene ambiguous. The CDR3 consists of 14 residues. The V end lost 0 bases, the J end lost 0 bases, and 5 bases lay between the germline ends. The germline CDR1 and CDR2 sequences are MDHEN and SYDVKM. In DNA form, the CDR3 reads TGTGCCAGCAGTTTATGGGGCGACCAAGAGACCCAGTACTTC. This codes for CASSLWGDQETQYF.

This chain links TRBV7-9 with TRBJ1-6, with D perhaps matching TRBD1 (5 bases). From germline, CDR1 is SEHNR and CDR2 FQNEAQ (reference sequence). Trimming took off 5 bases at V and 8 bases at J, with 10 bases between the two ends. This CDR3 comprises 13 residues. The CDR3 bases are TGTGCCAGCAGCAGGGGTGTGGATTCACCCCTCCACTTT. It translates to CASSRGVDSPLHF. The whole variable domain, filled in from reference TRBV7-9 and TRBJ1-6, reads DTGVSQNPRHKITKRGQNVTFRCDPISEHNRLYWYRQTLGQGPEFLTYFQNEAQLEKSRLLSDRFSAERPKGSFSTLEIQRTEQGDSAMYLCASSRGVDSPLHFGNGTRLTVT.